Shown below are 28 T cell receptor beta chains from a single sample sequenced in a study of cytomegalovirus exposure and HLA in healthy donors (dated by TCRdb to the late 2010s). Receptor libraries were prepared by the immunoSEQ multiplex PCR assay. For the multiplex PCR, a mixture combining 60 forward primers for TCR Vbeta segments and 13 reverse primers for TCR Jbeta segments was used. TCRdb retrieved this table from immuneACCESS and kept in-frame rearrangements only. Not all clones are present; in checked studies, unresolved V genes account for under half, and no reason is known for the remainder. In this sample the table shows 90,000 to 100,000 clones, roughly 71% of which occur a single time. The ten largest clonotypes hold 4.5% to 6% of the sample. Sample: PBMCs. The source is a woman in her thirties or forties in good health and CMV-seronegative.

DNA for the CDR3: TGTGCCAGCAGTCGAACAGGGGGCCCAAACGAGCAGTACTTC. Amino acids: CASSRTGGPNEQYF. This chain links TRBV6-1 with TRBJ2-7, with 9 bases matching TRBD1. Trimming cost V 5 bases and J 5 bases; bases outside gene matches: 7. This CDR3 has 14 residues. From germline, CDR1 is MNHNS and CDR2 SASEGT.

Remarks on this clone: An end of the junction does not agree with germline; a read error may underlie this. J is TRBJ2-1 and V is TRBV7-7; tentative D call: TRBD2 (7 bases). The CDR3 is 14 amino acids. Germline CDR1 is SSHAT and CDR2 is FNYEAQ (reference sequence). This CDR3 reads CASSLGGAGLEQFF. The CDR3 bases are TGTGCTAGCAGCCTGGGGGGGGCGGGTCTTGAGCAGTTCTTC.

The chain is built from TRBV7-2 and TRBJ2-7, with 12 bases identical to TRBD1. The CDR3 extends over 14 amino acids. With V trimmed by 5 bases and J by 6 bases, 5 bases remained unmatched. Per the germline V gene, CDR1 is SGHTA and CDR2 is FQGNSA. The CDR3 is CASSTAGQGAEQYF. Written as DNA, the CDR3 is TGTGCCAGCAGCACCGCGGGACAGGGGGCCGAGCAGTACTTC.

The chain employs TRBV4-1 and TRBJ2-5; 7 bases match TRBD2. J gave up 7 bases and V 0 bases, and 8 bases lay outside the gene matches. The CDR3 has 15 amino acids. The germline gives CDR1 MGHRA, CDR2 YSYEKL. In nucleotides, the CDR3 is TGCGCCAGCAGCCAAGATTGGCCTAGCGGCGGGACCCAGTACTTC. This gives the protein CASSQDWPSGGTQYF.

The chain is built from TRBV2 and TRBJ2-3, with 10 bases identical to TRBD2. CDR1 and CDR2 (germline): SNHLY, FYNNEI. There are 15 residues in the CDR3. With V trimmed by 2 bases and J by 5 bases, 4 bases remained unmatched. CDR3 in DNA: TGTGCCAGCAGTGAATTACTAGCGGGGTTAGATACGCAGTATTTT. Protein sequence: CASSELLAGLDTQYF.

The chain carries TRBV5-6 and TRBJ1-4; the D is unclear. The V and J ends lost 0 bases and 8 bases respectively, with 20 bases between them. Germline-derived CDR1 and CDR2 are SGHDT and YYEEEE. The CDR3 has 17 residues. DNA of the CDR3: TGTGCCAGCAGCTTGGGGGCGATCGCTACTGTCAGGGAAAAACTGTTTTTT. Translation gives CASSLGAIATVREKLFF. Drawing the rest from reference TRBV5-6 and TRBJ1-4, the complete variable domain is DAGVTQSPTHLIKTRGQQVTLRCSPKSGHDTVSWYQQALGQGPQFIFQYYEEEERQRGNFPDRFSGHQFPNYSSELNVNALLLGDSALYLCASSLGAIATVREKLFFGSGTQLSVL.

The chain has TRBV27 and TRBJ2-5; D gene uncertain. This CDR3 spans 12 amino acids. Per germline, CDR1 MNHEY and CDR2 SMNVEV (reference sequence). Trimming shortened V by 1 base and J by 4 bases, and 4 bases separated the two germline ends. CDR3 loop: CASSLYRETQYF. CDR3 coding DNA: TGTGCCAGCAGTTTATACAGAGAGACCCAGTACTTC.

The genes are TRBV7-8 and TRBJ2-3; D not certain. The CDR3 covers 13 residues. Germline assignment: CDR1 SGHVS and CDR2 FQNEAQ. The V gene lost 5 bases and the J gene lost 4 bases, with 10 bases spanning the gap. DNA for the CDR3: TGTGCCAGCAGCCCCCATCGGGCAGATACGCAGTATTTT. Translated, it gives CASSPHRADTQYF.

The chain joins TRBV28 to TRBJ1-1; tentatively, D is TRBD1 (5 bases). CDR1 is MDHEN, CDR2 SYDVKM, per germline. Trimming cost V 3 bases and J 4 bases, with 15 bases left between them. This CDR3 region has 15 residues. The CDR3 DNA reads TGTGCCAGCAGTTTTCTCCTCGGGGGGACCACTGAAGCTTTCTTT. It is translated as CASSFLLGGTTEAFF.

The CDR3 sequence: CASSPGGYDTEAFF. DNA for the CDR3: TGTGCCAGCAGCCCCGGGGGGTACGACACTGAAGCTTTCTTT. The chain employs TRBV7-6 and TRBJ1-1, with TRBD1 as a possible D gene (5 bases). CDR3 size: 14 residues. Germline assignment: CDR1 SGHVS and CDR2 FNYEAQ. The germline V and J ends were trimmed by 5 bases and 3 bases, with 13 bases remaining between them.

The chain is built from TRBV7-6 and TRBJ1-3, with D possibly matching TRBD1 (6 bases). The CDR3 consists of 13 residues. The germline gives CDR1 SGHVS, CDR2 FNYEAQ. The germline V and J ends were trimmed by 8 bases and 2 bases, with 10 bases remaining between them. The CDR3 sequence is CASQQGPGNTIYF. CDR3 bases: TGTGCCAGCCAACAGGGTCCTGGAAACACCATATATTTT.

V gene TRBV9 combines with J gene TRBJ1-3; 9 bases line up with TRBD1. The CDR3 is made up of 16 amino acids. Looked up from germline, CDR1 is SGDLS and CDR2 is YYNGEE. The J segment lost 0 bases and the V segment lost 4 bases, leaving 5 bases of the junction unmatched. The chain's CDR3 is CASSIQGADSGNTIYF. The CDR3 coding sequence is TGTGCCAGCAGCATACAGGGGGCAGACTCTGGAAACACCATATATTTT.

The chain is built from TRBV7-9 and TRBJ2-7; D unclear. The CDR3 is 15 amino acids. From germline, CDR1 is SEHNR and CDR2 FQNEAQ (reference sequence). Trimming removed 5 bases at V and 2 bases at J, with 16 bases between. This chain's CDR3 is CASSRDPGIAYEQYF. The CDR3 DNA reads TGTGCCAGCAGCCGAGACCCGGGTATTGCCTACGAGCAGTACTTC. Full variable domain (missing parts from reference TRBV7-9 and TRBJ2-7): DTGVSQNPRHKITKRGQNVTFRCDPISEHNRLYWYRQTLGQGPEFLTYFQNEAQLEKSRLLSDRFSAERPKGSFSTLEIQRTEQGDSAMYLCASSRDPGIAYEQYFGPGTRLTVT.

This clone occurred a few times. This chain joins TRBV28 and TRBJ1-2; no clear D gene. This CDR3 has 13 residues. V shed 3 bases and J shed 3 bases, with 8 bases lying between them. Per the germline V gene, CDR1 is MDHEN and CDR2 is SYDVKM. The CDR3 sequence is CASSFGRYYGYTF. CDR3 sequence (DNA): TGTGCCAGCAGTTTTGGCAGGTACTATGGCTACACCTTC.

The chain carries TRBV7-2 and TRBJ2-5; D unclear. Trimming stripped 3 bases from V and 7 bases from J, with 15 bases between. The CDR3 has 14 amino acids. In germline, CDR1 is SGHTA, CDR2 FQGNSA. CDR3 amino acids: CASSFKSRLLTQYF. In nucleotides, the CDR3 is TGTGCCAGCAGCTTTAAGAGCAGGTTGCTGACCCAGTACTTC.

The J gene is TRBJ2-4, the V gene TRBV7-9; TRBD1 matches 9 bases. The J segment lost 2 bases and the V segment lost 5 bases, leaving 7 bases of the junction unmatched. Germline values: CDR1 SEHNR, CDR2 FQNEAQ (reference sequence). The CDR3 runs 16 residues. The chain's CDR3 is CASSRAGQGSKNIQYF. CDR3 bases: TGTGCCAGCAGCCGGGCCGGACAGGGGTCCAAAAACATTCAGTACTTC.

This clone occurred a few times. V and J are TRBV25-1 and TRBJ2-7, with D unresolved. The CDR3 is made up of 12 amino acids. V lost 5 bases, J lost 6 bases, and 11 bases lay in between. Germline V gene lookup returns CDR1 MGHDK and CDR2 SYGVNS. Here the CDR3 reads CASSNPGLEQYF. The CDR3 nucleotides read TGTGCCAGCAGTAACCCTGGGCTCGAGCAGTACTTC.

V gene TRBV2 combines with J gene TRBJ1-1; 8 bases match TRBD1. Germline CDR1 and CDR2: SNHLY and FYNNEI. V gave up 8 bases and J gave up 2 bases; unmatched junction bases: 4. There are 13 residues in the CDR3. This CDR3 is CASGGQVNTEAFF. For the CDR3, the DNA is TGTGCCAGCGGGGGACAGGTTAACACTGAAGCTTTCTTT.

The gene calls are TRBV18 and TRBJ2-3, with 9 bases fitting TRBD2. Germline V gene lookup returns CDR1 KGHSH and CDR2 LQKENI. J lost 3 bases, V lost 3 bases, and 4 bases had no gene match. The CDR3 has 15 amino acids. DNA for the CDR3: TGTGCCAGCTCACCCATGGGACTAGCTACAGATACGCAGTATTTT. Translation: CASSPMGLATDTQYF. Complete variable domain (other parts from reference TRBV18 and TRBJ2-3): NAGVMQNPRHLVRRRGQEARLRCSPMKGHSHVYWYRQLPEEGLKFMVYLQKENIIDESGMPKERFSAEFPKEGPSILRIQQVVRGDSAAYFCASSPMGLATDTQYFGPGTRLTVL.

The chain links TRBV23-1 to TRBJ2-1, with 7 bases aligning to TRBD2. TRBV23-1 is an ORF for which the function is uncertain. The CDR3 is made up of 15 amino acids. V lost 3 bases, J lost 3 bases, and 5 bases stayed unmatched. The CDR3 sequence is CASSQRLAGYNEQFF. CDR3 DNA: TGCGCCAGCAGTCAGCGACTAGCCGGCTACAATGAGCAGTTCTTC.

The chain is built from TRBV5-4 and TRBJ1-1; tentatively, D is TRBD1 (6 bases). The CDR3 covers 17 residues. Germline CDR1 reads SGHNT; CDR2 reads YYREEE (reference sequence). V lost 3 bases and J 6 bases, leaving 24 bases between the germline ends. This CDR3 reads CASSSGGLAPGVPEAFF. CDR3 nucleotides: TGTGCCAGCAGCTCGGGGGGGCTGGCGCCGGGCGTCCCTGAAGCTTTCTTT.

This clone came up a few times. The V call is TRBV5-1, the J call TRBJ2-1, with TRBD2 identical over 9 bases. The CDR3 covers 16 residues. CDR1 and CDR2 from the germline V gene are SGHRS and YFSETQ. The J segment lost 7 bases and the V segment lost 6 bases, leaving 14 bases of the junction unmatched. In DNA, the CDR3 is TGCGCCAGCATAAAAGGGTCGCGGGGGGGAAGTAATGAGCAGTTCTTC. This codes for CASIKGSRGGSNEQFF.

The chain carries TRBV7-2 and TRBJ2-5; TRBD2 agrees at 9 bases. Per the germline V gene, CDR1 is SGHTA and CDR2 is FQGNSA. V lost 2 bases to trimming and J lost 5 bases; unmatched junction nucleotides: 9. CDR3 length: 16 amino acids. The CDR3 DNA sequence: TGTGCCAGCAGCTTAAGAGGGCGGGGGGGCCTTGAGACCCAGTACTTC. Translation gives CASSLRGRGGLETQYF. The full variable domain, its missing parts supplied by reference TRBV7-2 and TRBJ2-5, is GAGVSQSPSNKVTEKGKDVELRCDPISGHTALYWYRQSLGQGLEFLIYFQGNSAPDKSGLPSDRFSAERTGGSVSTLTIQRTQQEDSAVYLCASSLRGRGGLETQYFGPGTRLLVL.

The V gene is TRBV7-9, the J gene TRBJ1-2, with D perhaps matching TRBD1 (6 bases). V shed 2 bases and J shed 4 bases, with 8 bases lying between them. CDR1 SEHNR and CDR2 FQNEAQ come from the germline V gene (reference sequence). The CDR3 extends over 13 amino acids. Here the CDR3 reads CASSLRGGYGYTF. The CDR3 DNA reads TGTGCCAGCAGCTTAAGGGGGGGCTATGGCTACACCTTC. Based on the CDR3 plus reference TRBV7-9 and TRBJ1-2, the full variable domain is DTGVSQNPRHKITKRGQNVTFRCDPISEHNRLYWYRQTLGQGPEFLTYFQNEAQLEKSRLLSDRFSAERPKGSFSTLEIQRTEQGDSAMYLCASSLRGGYGYTFGSGTRLTVV.

This rearrangement joins TRBV9 to TRBJ2-3, with 9 bases matching TRBD1. Losses at the gene ends were 0 bases for V and 4 bases for J; bases not matched to a gene: 0. This CDR3 contains 14 residues. Germline assignment: CDR1 SGDLS and CDR2 YYNGEE. CDR3 in DNA: TGTGCCAGCAGCGTAGGACAGGGGGCAGATACGCAGTATTTT. Encoded protein: CASSVGQGADTQYF.

V usage is TRBV6-1 and J usage is TRBJ1-2; 7 nucleotides match TRBD1. The CDR3 runs to 14 residues. The V and J ends lost 7 bases and 4 bases, in that order; junction bases with no gene match: 9. The germline CDR1 and CDR2 sequences are MNHNS and SASEGT. CDR3: CASTTGQESYGYTF. CDR3 in DNA: TGTGCCAGCACCACCGGACAGGAGAGCTATGGCTACACCTTC.

This clone was seen just once. The chain uses TRBV27 and TRBJ1-2; D might be TRBD1 (6 bases). The CDR3 loop spans 15 amino acids. Germline assignment: CDR1 MNHEY and CDR2 SMNVEV (reference sequence). The V end was cut by 7 bases, the J end by 7 bases, with 22 bases between. CDR3 protein: CASKTTGGLARGYTF. The CDR3 nucleotides read TGTGCCAGCAAGACGACGGGGGGGCTAGCGCGTGGCTACACCTTC.

This chain joins TRBV7-3 and TRBJ2-5, with 10 bases that match TRBD2. V lost 5 bases, J lost 4 bases, and 7 bases stayed unmatched. CDR3 length: 15 residues. CDR1 SGHTA and CDR2 FQGTGA come from the germline V gene. The CDR3 DNA sequence: TGTGCCAGCAGCCCAGGCACTAGCGGGGTAGAGACCCAGTACTTC. Translating it yields CASSPGTSGVETQYF. Supplemented by reference TRBV7-3 and TRBJ2-5, the full variable domain reads GAGVSQTPSNKVTEKGKYVELRCDPISGHTALYWYRQSLGQGPEFLIYFQGTGAADDSGLPNDRFFAVRPEGSVSTLKIQRTERGDSAVYLCASSPGTSGVETQYFGPGTRLLVL.